This T cell receptor beta chain was sequenced for a study of beta chain features in type 1 diabetes. Study results and caveats: TCRB CDR3s were moderately but significantly shorter in Type 1 diabetes patients in all four CD4+ subsets. Whatever favoring of shorter templates PCR might show would apply equally to patients and controls.

Expressed TCRB transcripts got sequenced, as all isolated RNA was reverse transcribed. The method was immunoSEQ multiplex PCR; TCRdb's version includes in-frame clones alone and lacks a portion of them. Here the sample spans a few hundred thousand clones, more than 13% being singletons. V lost 5 bases and J lost 5; bases outside the gene matches: 8. This CDR3 comprises 15 residues. Germline CDR1 is SGHTA and CDR2 is FQGTGA. Concerning this clone itself: Its specificity is unknown.

This chain connects TRBV7-3 to TRBJ2-7, with 11 bases that match TRBD2. The sequence derives from a man aged 25-40 years with type 1 diabetes. Material for sequencing was naive CD4+ T cells from blood. The CDR3 here is CASSPLGLADHEQYF. The CDR3 DNA follows: TGTGCCAGCAGCCCCTTGGGACTAGCGGACCACGAGCAGTACTTC.